This is a list of T cell receptor beta chains from one sample in a study of cytomegalovirus exposure and HLA in healthy donors. Clones were sequenced by immunoSEQ multiplex PCR, and TCRdb holds only the in-frame ones, with some missing. The repertoire has 110,000 to 150,000 clones, 70% to 90% of them found once; the top ten carry roughly 1.4%. The specimen sequenced was PBMCs. The receptors stem from a woman in her 30s in good health and CMV-seronegative. Both conserved end residues are part of each CDR3. The D gene is left open where the match is weak. Only some rows state a clone size, as once, few, many or a class for expanded clones.

CDR3 | DNA | size | V | D | J
CASSPRPQLGAYEQYF | TGTGCCAGCTCACCGAGACCTCAGCTGGGCGCCTACGAGCAGTACTTC | - | TRBV18 | - | TRBJ2-7
CASSPPSGGATGELFF | TGTGCCAGCAGCCCGCCTAGCGGGGGAGCCACCGGGGAGCTGTTTTTT | - | TRBV5-4 | TRBD2 | TRBJ2-2
CASSQGTSGGPPHF | TGTGCCAGCAGCCAAGGGACTAGCGGGGGGCCCCCGCACTTC | - | TRBV7-9 | TRBD2 | TRBJ2-7
CASSKVGRGVGYSNQPQHF | TGTGCCAGCAGCAAAGTGGGCAGGGGAGTGGGCTATAGCAATCAGCCCCAGCATTTT | - | TRBV21-1 | - | TRBJ1-5
CASCLSGSYTEAFF | TGTGCCAGCTGCCTGAGCGGGTCGTACACTGAAGCTTTCTTT | few | TRBV28 | - | TRBJ1-1
CASSLGGWNEQFF | TGTGCCAGCAGTTTGGGGGGATGGAATGAGCAGTTCTTC | - | TRBV27 | - | TRBJ2-1
CASRPDSASGNTIYF | TGCGCCAGCAGACCCGACAGTGCCTCTGGAAACACCATATATTTT | - | TRBV5-1 | - | TRBJ1-3
CASSPRGWGGGTDTQYF | TGTGCCAGCAGCCCAAGGGGATGGGGTGGGGGCACAGATACGCAGTATTTT | - | TRBV7-9 | - | TRBJ2-3
CASTLGGARGYTF | TGTGCCAGCACCCTAGGGGGGGCGCGAGGCTACACCTTC | - | TRBV6-5 | - | TRBJ1-2
CASSQSHREPSEAFF | TGCGCCAGCAGTCAATCGCACAGGGAGCCTTCTGAAGCTTTCTTT | - | TRBV23-1 | - | TRBJ1-1
CATTPGGNYGYTF | TGTGCCACCACCCCAGGGGGGAACTATGGCTACACCTTC | - | TRBV15 | TRBD1 | TRBJ1-2
CASSQRDSSYEQYF | TGTGCCAGCAGTCAAAGGGACAGCTCCTACGAGCAGTACTTC | - | TRBV27 | TRBD1 | TRBJ2-7
CASGPGTGQETQYF | TGTGCTAGTGGTCCGGGGACAGGCCAAGAGACCCAGTACTTC | - | TRBV12-5 | TRBD1 | TRBJ2-5
CASSLWHRNSNQPQHF | TGTGCCAGCAGCTTGTGGCACAGGAATAGCAATCAGCCCCAGCATTTT | - | TRBV5-8 | - | TRBJ1-5
CASSKYSGGARETQYF | TGTGCCAGCAGTAAATATAGCGGGGGGGCCCGGGAGACCCAGTACTTC | - | TRBV6-6 | TRBD2 | TRBJ2-5
CASSLAQGAGEQYF | TGTGCCAGCAGCTTGGCACAGGGGGCTGGCGAGCAGTACTTC | - | TRBV5-4 | TRBD1 | TRBJ2-7
CASSWGRFPSGELFF | TGTGCCAGCAGTTGGGGCAGATTCCCCTCCGGGGAGCTGTTTTTT | - | TRBV27 | - | TRBJ2-2
CASSTGQGKDYGYTF | TGTGCCAGCAGCACCGGACAGGGAAAAGACTATGGCTACACCTTC | few | TRBV9 | TRBD1 | TRBJ1-2
CASSEGGGVDRTEAFF | TGCGCCAGCAGCGAAGGGGGGGGAGTGGATCGTACTGAAGCTTTCTTT | - | TRBV5-1 | - | TRBJ1-1
CASSLKTTTQETQYF | TGTGCCAGCAGCTTAAAAACCACTACCCAAGAGACCCAGTACTTC | - | TRBV7-9 | - | TRBJ2-5
CASRRLQGNTEAFF | TGTGCCAGCAGGCGATTACAGGGGAACACTGAAGCTTTCTTT | - | TRBV5-6 | - | TRBJ1-1
CASSTSGGAFETQYF | TGTGCCAGCAGCACCAGCGGGGGGGCCTTCGAGACCCAGTACTTC | - | TRBV7-9 | TRBD2 | TRBJ2-5
CASSFEKTGVGSPLHF | TGTGCCAGCAGCTTCGAGAAGACAGGGGTGGGTTCACCCCTCCACTTT | - | TRBV7-6 | TRBD1 | TRBJ1-6
CASSPTSGGETQYF | TGCGCCAGCAGCCCTACTAGCGGGGGTGAGACCCAGTACTTC | - | TRBV5-1 | TRBD2 | TRBJ2-5
CATLLVRGANTGELFF | TGTGCCACCCTCTTGGTGCGGGGGGCAAACACCGGGGAGCTGTTTTTT | - | TRBV6-6 | TRBD2 | TRBJ2-2
CASSSWTGVRYEQYF | TGTGCCAGCAGCTCCTGGACAGGGGTCCGCTACGAGCAGTACTTC | - | TRBV11-2 | TRBD1 | TRBJ2-7
CASSLSRSTDTQYF | TGCGCCAGCAGCTTAAGCCGATCCACAGATACGCAGTATTTT | - | TRBV5-1 | - | TRBJ2-3
CASSFQGGPGEQYF | TGTGCCAGCAGCTTTCAGGGGGGACCTGGCGAGCAGTACTTC | few | TRBV7-2 | - | TRBJ2-7
CSATSRGEQYF | TGCAGTGCCACCTCAAGAGGCGAGCAGTACTTC | - | TRBV20-1 | - | TRBJ2-7
CASRPTGKNTEAFF | TGTGCCAGCAGACCGACAGGGAAGAACACTGAAGCTTTCTTT | few | TRBV28 | TRBD1 | TRBJ1-1
CASSDQEGGNEYGYTF | TGTGCCAGCAGTGACCAGGAAGGGGGAAACGAATATGGCTACACCTTC | - | TRBV2 | - | TRBJ1-2
CATSRETPGQANVLTF | TGTGCCACCAGCAGGGAAACACCGGGACAGGCCAACGTCCTGACTTTC | - | TRBV15 | - | TRBJ2-6
CASSLGYRGSNSPLHF | TGTGCCAGCAGCTTGGGCTATAGGGGAAGTAATTCACCCCTCCACTTT | - | TRBV5-8 | - | TRBJ1-6
CATSRDWASGGFNEQFF | TGTGCCACCAGCAGAGATTGGGCCAGCGGGGGGTTCAATGAGCAGTTCTTC | - | TRBV15 | TRBD2 | TRBJ2-1
CASTYLGQDYGYTF | TGTGCCAGCACCTACCTGGGACAGGACTATGGCTACACCTTC | - | TRBV6-5 | TRBD1 | TRBJ1-2